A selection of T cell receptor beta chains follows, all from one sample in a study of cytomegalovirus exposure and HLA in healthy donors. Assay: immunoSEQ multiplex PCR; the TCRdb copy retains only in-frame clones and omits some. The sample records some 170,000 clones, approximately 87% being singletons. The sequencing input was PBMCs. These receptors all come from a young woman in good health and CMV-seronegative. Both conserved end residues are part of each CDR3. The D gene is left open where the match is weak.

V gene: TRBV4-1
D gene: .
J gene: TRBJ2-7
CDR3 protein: CASSQVQGSSYEQYF
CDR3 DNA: TGCGCCAGCAGCCAAGTACAGGGTAGCTCCTACGAGCAGTACTTC

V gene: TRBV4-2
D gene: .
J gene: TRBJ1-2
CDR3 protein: CASSQEDSIYNYGYTF
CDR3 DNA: TGTGCCAGCAGCCAAGAAGATTCGATATATAACTATGGCTACACCTTC

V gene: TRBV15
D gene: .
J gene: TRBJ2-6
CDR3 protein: CATSRDLQTDYSGANVLTF
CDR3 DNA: TGTGCCACCAGCAGAGATCTTCAGACGGATTACTCTGGGGCCAACGTCCTGACTTTC

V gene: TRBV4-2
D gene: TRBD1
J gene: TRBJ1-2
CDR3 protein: CASSPRQGTVYGYTF
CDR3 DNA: TGTGCCAGCAGCCCCCGACAGGGAACGGTATATGGCTACACCTTC

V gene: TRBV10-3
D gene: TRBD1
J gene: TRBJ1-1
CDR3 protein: CAISEMAGGGTEAFF
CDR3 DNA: TGTGCCATCAGTGAGATGGCAGGGGGGGGCACTGAAGCTTTCTTT

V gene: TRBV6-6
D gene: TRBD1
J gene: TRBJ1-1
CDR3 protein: CASSKSRQGKNTEAFF
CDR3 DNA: TGTGCCAGCAGCAAAAGCCGACAGGGGAAGAACACTGAAGCTTTCTTT

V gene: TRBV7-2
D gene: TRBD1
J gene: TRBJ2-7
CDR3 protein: CASTDRVGTLHEQYF
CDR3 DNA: TGTGCCAGCACTGACAGGGTGGGAACTCTCCACGAGCAGTACTTC

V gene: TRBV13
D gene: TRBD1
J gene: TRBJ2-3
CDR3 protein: CASSPRPGQGVDTQYF
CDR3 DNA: TGTGCCAGCAGCCCTCGTCCGGGACAGGGTGTAGATACGCAGTATTTT

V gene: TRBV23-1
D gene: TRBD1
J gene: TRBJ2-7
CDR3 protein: CATNSPGQGFVSYEQYF
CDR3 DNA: TGCGCCACCAACTCGCCGGGACAGGGGTTTGTCTCCTACGAGCAGTACTTC

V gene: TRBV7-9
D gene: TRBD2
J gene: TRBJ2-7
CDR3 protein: CASSPRASGGYEQYF
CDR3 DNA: TGTGCCAGCAGCCCTCGGGCTAGCGGGGGCTACGAGCAGTACTTC

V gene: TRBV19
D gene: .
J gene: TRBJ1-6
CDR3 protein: CASRSGASNSPLHF
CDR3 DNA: TGTGCCAGTAGGTCGGGGGCAAGCAATTCACCCCTCCACTTT